These 18 T cell receptor beta chains came from one sample sequenced in a study of blood T cell repertoires in COVID-19. Produced via immunoSEQ multiplex PCR; TCRdb's table is partial and in-frame only. The sample shows 400,000 to 550,000 clones, roughly 91% of them seen only once. Sequencing used peripheral blood. The receptor source for this set is a woman aged 25 to 39 with acute or convalescent COVID-19.

The J gene is TRBJ1-6, the V gene TRBV6-5; tentatively, D is TRBD1 (6 bases). Trimming removed 2 bases at V and 10 bases at J, with 18 bases between. Germline V gene data show CDR1 as MNHEY and CDR2 as SVGAGI. This CDR3 is built from 16 residues. CDR3 residues: CASSYTGQTSISPLHF. The CDR3 coding sequence is TGTGCCAGCAGTTACACTGGACAGACCAGTATATCACCCCTCCACTTT.

This sequence joins TRBV11-2 and TRBJ2-1; 7 bases fit TRBD1. CDR1 is SGHAT and CDR2 is FQNNGV in the germline V gene. This CDR3 comprises 14 residues. The trim removed 3 bases at V and 7 bases at J, leaving 6 bases unmatched. The CDR3 loop reads CASSFTGDWNEQFF. For the CDR3, the DNA is TGTGCCAGCAGCTTTACAGGGGATTGGAATGAGCAGTTCTTC.

The V call is TRBV28, the J call TRBJ2-5; 10 nucleotides align to TRBD1. The CDR3 has 15 amino acids. CDR1 MDHEN and CDR2 SYDVKM come from the germline V gene. V lost 6 bases and J lost 2; bases outside the gene matches: 6. CDR3 in amino acids: CASSRTGGFQETQYF. CDR3 bases: TGTGCCAGCAGCCGGACAGGGGGGTTTCAAGAGACCCAGTACTTC.

V and J are TRBV7-9 and TRBJ1-4; D gene uncertain. The germline gives CDR1 SEHNR, CDR2 FQNEAQ (reference sequence). The CDR3 covers 15 residues. With 4 bases removed from V and 3 bases from J, the gap between germline ends came to 12 bases. CDR3 DNA sequence: TGTGCCAGCAGCTCGTCCAGTTTATCTAATGAAAAACTGTTTTTT. This encodes CASSSSSLSNEKLFF. Using reference TRBV7-9 and TRBJ1-4 for the parts outside the CDR3, the full variable domain is DTGVSQNPRHKITKRGQNVTFRCDPISEHNRLYWYRQTLGQGPEFLTYFQNEAQLEKSRLLSDRFSAERPKGSFSTLEIQRTEQGDSAMYLCASSSSSLSNEKLFFGSGTQLSVL.

The V gene is TRBV7-2, the J gene TRBJ2-7; a possible D gene is TRBD2 (6 bases). V dropped 0 bases and J dropped 7 bases, with 22 bases sitting between them. The CDR3 contains 17 residues. Germline V gene lookup returns CDR1 SGHTA and CDR2 FQGNSA. Here the CDR3 DNA reads TGTGCCAGCAGCTTAGCGATTTTGGGGACTCAGGCGCTTGAGCAGTACTTC. This gives the protein CASSLAILGTQALEQYF. The full variable domain, in which reference TRBV7-2 and TRBJ2-7 provide the parts outside the CDR3, is GAGVSQSPSNKVTEKGKDVELRCDPISGHTALYWYRQSLGQGLEFLIYFQGNSAPDKSGLPSDRFSAERTGGSVSTLTIQRTQQEDSAVYLCASSLAILGTQALEQYFGPGTRLTVT.

The rearrangement joins TRBV24-1 to TRBJ2-5; TRBD1 is a possible D gene (6 bases). V dropped 9 bases and J dropped 5 bases, with 18 bases sitting between them. Germline CDR1 is KGHDR and CDR2 is SFDVKD. CDR3 length equals 14 residues. The CDR3 coding sequence is TGTGCCACCGCCGGGGCAGGGGTTGAGGAGACCCAGTACTTC. This translates into CATAGAGVEETQYF.

The table lists this clone with a few counts. The chain is built from TRBV7-2 and TRBJ1-6; a weak D match, TRBD1 (6 bases). This CDR3 has 16 amino acids. Germline CDR1 and CDR2: SGHTA and FQGNSA. V was trimmed by 4 bases and J by 10 bases, leaving 20 bases between them. The CDR3 DNA reads TGTGCCAGCAGCTGGGCCGACAGGAACCCATTGTCACCCCTCCACTTT. Its protein product is CASSWADRNPLSPLHF.

This clone has a handful of counts. V usage is TRBV7-9 and J usage is TRBJ1-1; no definite D call. V dropped 3 bases and J dropped 1 base, with 6 bases sitting between them. CDR3 length: 13 amino acids. Germline values: CDR1 SEHNR, CDR2 FQNEAQ (reference sequence). CDR3 coding DNA: TGTGCCAGCAGCTTGACAACGAACACTGAAGCTTTCTTT. Its protein product is CASSLTTNTEAFF.

This sequence joins TRBV7-9 and TRBJ2-6, with a weak D call TRBD2 (6 bases). V was trimmed by 2 bases and J by 0 bases, leaving 11 bases between them. The germline CDR1 and CDR2 sequences are SEHNR and FQNEAQ (reference sequence). The CDR3 has 17 amino acids. Written as DNA, the CDR3 is TGTGCCAGCAGCTTACCGGCGGGGAACTCTGGGGCCAACGTCCTGACTTTC. Protein sequence: CASSLPAGNSGANVLTF.

V and J are TRBV6-2 or TRBV6-3 and TRBJ2-1, with 11 bases identical to TRBD2. Germline V gene sequence: CDR1 MNHEY, CDR2 SVGEGT. This CDR3 is 18 amino acids long. V lost 2 bases, J lost 3 bases, and 9 bases stayed unmatched. Here the CDR3 DNA reads TGTGCCAGCAGTTACGCTCCCGGGACTAGCGGTTTCTACAATGAGCAGTTCTTC. Protein sequence: CASSYAPGTSGFYNEQFF.

The chain has TRBV30 and TRBJ2-3; 7 bases line up with TRBD1. The CDR3 contains 14 residues. The V segment lost 2 bases and the J segment 3 bases; nucleotides outside the gene matches: 5. The germline V gene has CDR1 GTSNPN and CDR2 SVGIG (reference sequence). The CDR3 spells CAWSPRGRTDTQYF. The CDR3, as DNA: TGTGCCTGGAGTCCTAGGGGGCGAACAGATACGCAGTATTTT.

This chain joins TRBV6-1 and TRBJ2-4; 8 bases are shared with TRBD1. With 5 bases clipped from V and 6 bases from J, the junction kept 6 bases outside the gene matches. The germline V gene has CDR1 MNHNS and CDR2 SASEGT. This CDR3 region has 14 residues. CDR3 DNA: TGTGCCAGCAGTCCAGGGGGCGCGGTAAACATTCAGTACTTC. Its protein product is CASSPGGAVNIQYF.

The chain has TRBV7-9 and TRBJ1-4; 10 bases map to TRBD1. Looked up from germline, CDR1 is SEHNR and CDR2 is FQNEAQ (reference sequence). Trimming removed 5 bases from V and 7 bases from J; junction bases left unmatched: 13. The CDR3 length is 17 residues. This chain's CDR3 is CASSHDRDRGGREKLFF. The CDR3 DNA sequence: TGTGCCAGCAGCCACGACCGGGACAGGGGAGGGCGTGAAAAACTGTTTTTT. Full variable domain (rest looked up from reference TRBV7-9 and TRBJ1-4): DTGVSQNPRHKITKRGQNVTFRCDPISEHNRLYWYRQTLGQGPEFLTYFQNEAQLEKSRLLSDRFSAERPKGSFSTLEIQRTEQGDSAMYLCASSHDRDRGGREKLFFGSGTQLSVL.

The chain carries TRBV5-1 and TRBJ2-3, with D possibly matching TRBD2 (6 bases). Trimming took off 1 base at V and 2 bases at J, with 14 bases between the two ends. Germline V lookup: CDR1 SGHRS, CDR2 YFSETQ. CDR3 length: 16 residues. CDR3 protein: CASSLLGGADTDTQYF. DNA of the CDR3: TGCGCCAGCAGCTTGTTGGGCGGGGCCGACACAGATACGCAGTATTTT.

V is TRBV6-5 and J is TRBJ2-7; TRBD1 agrees at 10 bases. The CDR3 length is 14 residues. Per the germline V gene, CDR1 is MNHEY and CDR2 is SVGAGI. Losses at the gene ends were 2 bases for V and 7 bases for J; bases not matched to a gene: 5. This CDR3 is CASSYTGQGTEQYF. The DNA for the CDR3 is TGTGCCAGCAGTTACACGGGACAGGGGACGGAGCAGTACTTC.

With respect to this clone: The same CDR3 arises from other DNA sequences in this sample as well. The gene calls are TRBV29-1 and TRBJ1-2, with a weak D call TRBD1 (5 bases). CDR1 is SQVTM and CDR2 is ANQGSEA in the germline V gene. CDR3 length: 13 residues. The V end was cut by 3 bases, the J end by 0 bases, with 8 bases between. The CDR3 protein is CSVEGGANYGYTF. The DNA for the CDR3 is TGCAGCGTTGAGGGGGGGGCTAACTATGGCTACACCTTC.

This chain connects TRBV18 to TRBJ2-1, with TRBD1 matching over 7 bases. The CDR3 has 15 amino acids. V lost 3 bases and J lost 5; bases outside the gene matches: 7. Germline V gene sequence: CDR1 KGHSH, CDR2 LQKENI. CDR3 nucleotide sequence: TGTGCCAGCTCACCGCTAGACAGGGCCGACAATGAGCAGTTCTTC. It specifies CASSPLDRADNEQFF. Full variable domain (outside the CDR3, taken from reference TRBV18 and TRBJ2-1): NAGVMQNPRHLVRRRGQEARLRCSPMKGHSHVYWYRQLPEEGLKFMVYLQKENIIDESGMPKERFSAEFPKEGPSILRIQQVVRGDSAAYFCASSPLDRADNEQFFGPGTRLTVL.

The chain joins TRBV7-3 to TRBJ1-1; no reliable D call. The CDR3 extends over 18 amino acids. Trimming removed 2 bases at V and 1 base at J, with 20 bases between. Germline values: CDR1 SGHTA, CDR2 FQGTGA. DNA of the CDR3: TGTGCCAGCAGCTTATTAGGCACAGAGGGAAATCCGAACACTGAAGCTTTCTTT. Translation gives CASSLLGTEGNPNTEAFF.